This T cell receptor beta chain came from a study of blood T cells in healthy people across ages. This clonotype has a handful of counts. Its antigen is undetermined. CDR1 SGHRS and CDR2 YFSETQ come from the germline V gene. V shed 4 bases and J 9 bases; nucleotides not matched to a gene: 6. The CDR3 is 14 amino acids. Study-level findings and limits: Nothing was known about donor CMV status, and this possibly confounded expanded clonotype changes. Observed TCR beta diversity per million T cells went down as age went up. This fall followed a roughly linear course with age.

The study recruited healthy Caucasian donors from Russia who were aged about 6 to 95. For the second PCR, which ran for about 6 to 11 cycles, a sample-barcoded 5' primer and a J-beta primer mix were used. TCRdb reprocessed the 5' RACE reads via MiXCR and lists one record per CDR3 protein. Of roughly 800,000 distinct CDR3 sequences in the sample, 53% were seen once. This chain joins TRBV5-1 and TRBJ2-1, with 11 bases aligning to TRBD2. The sample taken for sequencing was blood. This receptor was obtained from a man older than 75 in good health. The chain's CDR3 is CASSVSLAGVEQFF. CDR3 sequence (DNA): TGCGCCAGCAGCGTGTCACTAGCGGGAGTTGAGCAGTTCTTC.